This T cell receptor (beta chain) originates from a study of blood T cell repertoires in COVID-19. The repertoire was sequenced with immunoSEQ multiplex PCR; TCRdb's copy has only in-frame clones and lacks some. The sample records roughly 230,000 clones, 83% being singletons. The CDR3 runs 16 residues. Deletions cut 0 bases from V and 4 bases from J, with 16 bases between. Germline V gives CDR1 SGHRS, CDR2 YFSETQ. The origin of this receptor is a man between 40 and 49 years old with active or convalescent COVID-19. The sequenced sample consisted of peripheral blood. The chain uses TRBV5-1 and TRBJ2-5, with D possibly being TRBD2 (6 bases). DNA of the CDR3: TGCGCCAGCAGCTTGGCGGGTGGAGGGAATGGAGAGACCCAGTACTTC. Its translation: CASSLAGGGNGETQYF.